What follows is one TCR beta chain and its context. Its antigen is as yet unknown. The data are from a study of T cell responses to AZD1222 COVID-19 vaccine. For the study at large: The analysis combined second doses at about 4 or about 12 weeks.

Study-wide points: Rises in breadth and depth of Spike-specific TCRs came after two AZD1222 doses. The donor cohort was predominantly white British with a female majority, and clonal diversity may have been underestimated. The study sampled repertoires only after the peak T cell response.

Some clones are missing from TCRdb's copy, which holds only in-frame ones; the method was immunoSEQ multiplex PCR. The repertoire consists of around 140,000 clones, with approximately 94% occurring once and the leading ten covering roughly 9.1%. CDR1 is DFQATT and CDR2 is SNEGSKA in the germline V gene (reference sequence). Germline trimming cut 3 bases from V and 0 bases from J; bases unmatched to any gene: 5. The length of the CDR3 is 15 residues. This receptor was taken from an adult in good health. The chain links TRBV20-1 to TRBJ2-1; 7 bases agree with TRBD2. The sample in question was peripheral blood, obtained on day 0 of AZD1222 vaccination. CDR3 sequence: CSASIAGSSYNEQFF. The CDR3 coding sequence is TGCAGTGCTAGTATAGCGGGCAGCTCCTACAATGAGCAGTTCTTC.